The present TCR beta chain was sequenced within a study of blood T cells in healthy people across ages. Combining a sample-barcoded 5' primer with a J-beta primer mix, a second PCR ran for 7 to 11 cycles. Each cDNA molecule was tagged by a template-switch adaptor that had 12 random nucleotides. TCRdb re-derived calls from the 5' RACE reads in MiXCR, one entry per CDR3 protein. The data contain about 1,600,000 distinct CDR3 sequences, approximately 40% of them seen just once; the ten biggest clones take up 7.9%. The study recruited healthy Caucasian donors from Russia who were aged about 6 to 90. CDR1 is MNHNY and CDR2 is SVGAGI in the germline V gene (reference sequence). The CDR3 is made up of 15 amino acids. The trim removed 0 bases at V and 5 bases at J, leaving 4 bases unmatched.

The rearrangement links TRBV6-6 to TRBJ2-1; 7 nucleotides match TRBD2. The sample consisted of blood. The receptor was isolated from a woman under 30 in good health. CDR3: CASSYSGGINNEQFF. In DNA, the CDR3 is TGTGCCAGCAGTTACTCGGGGGGGATCAACAATGAGCAGTTCTTC.